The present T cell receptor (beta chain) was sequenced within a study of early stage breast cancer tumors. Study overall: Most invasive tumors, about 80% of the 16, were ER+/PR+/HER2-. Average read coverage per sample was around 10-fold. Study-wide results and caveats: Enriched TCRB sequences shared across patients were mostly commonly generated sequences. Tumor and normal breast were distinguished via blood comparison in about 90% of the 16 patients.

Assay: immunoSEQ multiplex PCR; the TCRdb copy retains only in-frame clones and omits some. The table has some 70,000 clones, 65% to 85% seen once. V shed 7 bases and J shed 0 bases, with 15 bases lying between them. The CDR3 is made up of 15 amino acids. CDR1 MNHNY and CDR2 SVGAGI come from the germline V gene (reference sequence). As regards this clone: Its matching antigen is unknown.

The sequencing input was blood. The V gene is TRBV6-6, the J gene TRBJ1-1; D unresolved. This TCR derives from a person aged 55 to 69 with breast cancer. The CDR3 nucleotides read TGTGCCAGCACCCCTGGGAGGTCCCTGAACACTGAAGCTTTCTTT. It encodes CASTPGRSLNTEAFF.